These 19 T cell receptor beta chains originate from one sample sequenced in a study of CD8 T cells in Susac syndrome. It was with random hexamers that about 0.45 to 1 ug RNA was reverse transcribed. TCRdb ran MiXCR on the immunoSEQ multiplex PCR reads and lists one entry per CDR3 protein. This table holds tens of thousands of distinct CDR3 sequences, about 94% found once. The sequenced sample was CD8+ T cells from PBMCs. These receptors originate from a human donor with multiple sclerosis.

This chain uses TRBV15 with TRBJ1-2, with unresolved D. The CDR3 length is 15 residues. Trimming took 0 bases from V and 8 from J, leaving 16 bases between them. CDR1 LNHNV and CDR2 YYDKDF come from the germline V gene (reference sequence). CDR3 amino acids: CATSRDQSPVEGYTF. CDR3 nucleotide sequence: TGTGCCACCAGCAGAGATCAGTCGCCCGTCGAAGGCTACACCTTC.

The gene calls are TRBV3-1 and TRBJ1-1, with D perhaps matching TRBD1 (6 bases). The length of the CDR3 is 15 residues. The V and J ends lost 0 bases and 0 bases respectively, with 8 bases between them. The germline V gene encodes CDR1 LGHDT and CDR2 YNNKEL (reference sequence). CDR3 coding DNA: TGTGCCAGCAGCCAAGATGGGGGCTTGAACACTGAAGCTTTCTTT. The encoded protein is CASSQDGGLNTEAFF.

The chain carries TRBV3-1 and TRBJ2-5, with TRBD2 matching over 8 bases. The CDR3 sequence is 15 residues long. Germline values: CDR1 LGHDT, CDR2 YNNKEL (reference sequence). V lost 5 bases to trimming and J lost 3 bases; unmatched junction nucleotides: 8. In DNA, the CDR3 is TGTGCCAGCAGCTGGAGCGGGAGCGGAGAAGAGACCCAGTACTTC. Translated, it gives CASSWSGSGEETQYF.

CDR3 sequence: CSAAENTGELFF. CDR3 DNA: TGCAGTGCGGCAGAGAACACCGGGGAGCTGTTTTTT. The chain is built from TRBV20-1 and TRBJ2-2; unclear D gene. The length of the CDR3 is 12 residues. With 6 bases removed from V and 1 base from J, the gap between germline ends came to 6 bases. The germline gives CDR1 DFQATT, CDR2 SNEGSKA (reference sequence).

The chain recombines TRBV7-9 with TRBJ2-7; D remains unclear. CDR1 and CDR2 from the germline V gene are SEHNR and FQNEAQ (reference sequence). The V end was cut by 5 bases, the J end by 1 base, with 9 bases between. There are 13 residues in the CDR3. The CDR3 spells CASSSPVSYEQYF. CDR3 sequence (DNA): TGTGCCAGCAGCAGTCCTGTGTCCTACGAGCAGTACTTC.

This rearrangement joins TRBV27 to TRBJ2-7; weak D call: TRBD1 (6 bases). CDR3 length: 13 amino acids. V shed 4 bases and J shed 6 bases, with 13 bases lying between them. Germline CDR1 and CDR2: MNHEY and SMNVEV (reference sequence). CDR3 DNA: TGTGCCAGCAGTTGGGAAGGGGGTGGCGAGCAGTACTTC. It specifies CASSWEGGGEQYF.

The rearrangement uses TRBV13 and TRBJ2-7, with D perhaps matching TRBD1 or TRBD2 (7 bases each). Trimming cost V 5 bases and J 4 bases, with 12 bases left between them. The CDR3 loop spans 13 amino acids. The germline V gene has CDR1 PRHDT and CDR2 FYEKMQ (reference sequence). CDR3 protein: CASSPQGGYEQYF. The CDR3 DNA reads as TGTGCCAGCAGCCCTCAGGGGGGGTACGAGCAGTACTTC.

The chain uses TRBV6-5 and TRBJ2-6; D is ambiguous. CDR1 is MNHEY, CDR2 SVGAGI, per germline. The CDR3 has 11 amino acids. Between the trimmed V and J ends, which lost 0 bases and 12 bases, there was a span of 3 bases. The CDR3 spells CASSYSGVLTF. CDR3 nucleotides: TGTGCCAGCAGTTACTCGGGCGTCCTGACTTTC.

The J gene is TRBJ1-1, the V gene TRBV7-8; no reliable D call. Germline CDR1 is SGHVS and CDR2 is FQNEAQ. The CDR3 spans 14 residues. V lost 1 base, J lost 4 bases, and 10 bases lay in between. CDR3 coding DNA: TGTGCCAGCAGCTTAGTGAGGGTTCGCACTGAAGCTTTCTTT. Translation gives CASSLVRVRTEAFF.

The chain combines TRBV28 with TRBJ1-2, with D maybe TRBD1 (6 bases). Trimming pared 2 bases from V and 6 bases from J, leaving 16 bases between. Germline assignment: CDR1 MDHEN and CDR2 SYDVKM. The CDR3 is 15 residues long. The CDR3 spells CASSLQIAGGDGYTF. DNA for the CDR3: TGTGCCAGCAGTTTACAGATAGCGGGGGGCGATGGCTACACCTTC.

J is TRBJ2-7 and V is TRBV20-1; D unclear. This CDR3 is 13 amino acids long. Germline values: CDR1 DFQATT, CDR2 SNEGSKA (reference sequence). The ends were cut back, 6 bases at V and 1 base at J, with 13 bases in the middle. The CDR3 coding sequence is TGCAGTGCCGACCCGGATACGTCCTACGAGCAGTACTTC. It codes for CSADPDTSYEQYF.

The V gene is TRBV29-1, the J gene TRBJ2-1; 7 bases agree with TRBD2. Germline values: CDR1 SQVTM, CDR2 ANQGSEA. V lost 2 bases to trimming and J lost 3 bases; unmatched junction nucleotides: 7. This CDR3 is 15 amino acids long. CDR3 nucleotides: TGCAGCGTTGAACCCCCCCGGGAGGACTACAATGAGCAGTTCTTC. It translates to CSVEPPREDYNEQFF.

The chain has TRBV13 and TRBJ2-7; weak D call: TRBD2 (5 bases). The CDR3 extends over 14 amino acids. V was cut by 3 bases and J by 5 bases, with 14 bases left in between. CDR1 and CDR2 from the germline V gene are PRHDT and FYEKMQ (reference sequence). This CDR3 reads CASSLLAQPHEQYF. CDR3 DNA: TGTGCCAGCAGCTTGCTAGCTCAGCCCCACGAGCAGTACTTC.

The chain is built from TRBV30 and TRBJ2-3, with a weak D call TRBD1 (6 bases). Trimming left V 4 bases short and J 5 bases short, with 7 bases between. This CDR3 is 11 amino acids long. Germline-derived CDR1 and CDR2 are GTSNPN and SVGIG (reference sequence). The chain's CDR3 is CAWKGVDTQYF. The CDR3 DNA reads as TGTGCCTGGAAGGGGGTAGATACGCAGTATTTT. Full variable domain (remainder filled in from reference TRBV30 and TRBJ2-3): SQTIHQWPATLVQPVGSPLSLECTVEGTSNPNLYWYRQAAGRGLQLLFYSVGIGQISSEVPQNLSASRPQDRQFILSSKKLLLSDSGFYLCAWKGVDTQYFGPGTRLTVL.

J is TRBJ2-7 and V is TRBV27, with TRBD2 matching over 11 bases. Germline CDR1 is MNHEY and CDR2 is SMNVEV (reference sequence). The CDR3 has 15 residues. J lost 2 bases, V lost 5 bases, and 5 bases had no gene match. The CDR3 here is CASSPETSGTYEQYF. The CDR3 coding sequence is TGTGCCAGCAGTCCTGAGACTAGCGGGACCTACGAGCAGTACTTC.

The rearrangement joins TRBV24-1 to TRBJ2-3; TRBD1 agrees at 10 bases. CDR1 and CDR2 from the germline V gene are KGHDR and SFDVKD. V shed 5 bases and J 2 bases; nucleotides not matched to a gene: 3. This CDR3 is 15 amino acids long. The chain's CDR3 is CATSVGTGDTDTQYF. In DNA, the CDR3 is TGTGCCACCAGTGTAGGGACAGGGGACACAGATACGCAGTATTTT.

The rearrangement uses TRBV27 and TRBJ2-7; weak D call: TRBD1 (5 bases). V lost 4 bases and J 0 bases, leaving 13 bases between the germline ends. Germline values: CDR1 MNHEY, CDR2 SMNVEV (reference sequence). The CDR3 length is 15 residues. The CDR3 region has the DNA TGTGCCAGCAGTTCCCAGGTAACAGGCTCCTACGAGCAGTACTTC. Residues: CASSSQVTGSYEQYF.

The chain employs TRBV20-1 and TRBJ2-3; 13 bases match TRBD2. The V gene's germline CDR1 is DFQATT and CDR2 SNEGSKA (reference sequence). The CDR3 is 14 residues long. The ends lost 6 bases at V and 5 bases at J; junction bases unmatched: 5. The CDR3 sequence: CSATLAGGGDTQYF. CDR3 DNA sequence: TGCAGTGCCACACTAGCGGGAGGGGGAGATACGCAGTATTTT.

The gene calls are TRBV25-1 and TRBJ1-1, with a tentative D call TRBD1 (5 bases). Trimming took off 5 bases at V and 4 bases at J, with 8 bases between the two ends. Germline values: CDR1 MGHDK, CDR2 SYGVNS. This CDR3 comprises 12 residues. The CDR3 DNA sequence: TGTGCCAGCAGTTCCGGGGGCACTGAAGCTTTCTTT. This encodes CASSSGGTEAFF.